These 19 T cell receptor beta chains originate from one sample sequenced in a study of blood T cell repertoires in COVID-19. Profiling relied on immunoSEQ multiplex PCR, and the TCRdb table lists in-frame clones only, not all of them. The repertoire holds about 200,000 clones, with approximately 90% as singletons. The sample comprised PBMCs or T cells enriched from blood (not recorded which). Source of these receptors: a man aged 30 to 45 who had recovered from COVID-19.

This clone was counted once. The genes are TRBV2 and TRBJ1-2, with TRBD1 matching 7 bases. This CDR3 is 15 amino acids long. Germline lookup yields CDR1 SNHLY and CDR2 FYNNEI. With V trimmed by 0 bases and J by 5 bases, 6 bases remained unmatched. CDR3 in DNA: TGTGCCAGCAGTGAAGCCTTGACAGGGAGGTATGGCTACACCTTC. This gives the protein CASSEALTGRYGYTF.

V gene TRBV6-5 combines with J gene TRBJ2-1; 8 positions agree with TRBD2. V trimming: 6 bases; J trimming: 9 bases; junction bases outside the gene matches: 10. From germline, CDR1 is MNHEY and CDR2 SVGAGI. CDR3 size: 14 residues. DNA of the CDR3: TGTGCCAGCAGAAAAGCGGGAGAGACGGGTGAGCAGTTCTTC. Translation: CASRKAGETGEQFF.

The chain is built from TRBV10-3 and TRBJ1-6, with D perhaps TRBD1 (6 bases). The CDR3 sequence is 12 residues long. The V gene lost 6 bases and the J gene lost 8 bases, with 8 bases spanning the gap. Germline V CDR1 and CDR2: ENHRY, SYGVKD. The CDR3 coding sequence is TGTGCCATCAGACAGGGCGATTCACCCCTCCACTTT. Amino acids: CAIRQGDSPLHF.

CDR3 sequence (DNA): TGTGCCAGCAGCGTAGGAGGGTTCGACGAGCAGTACTTC. Protein: CASSVGGFDEQYF. The chain has TRBV9 and TRBJ2-7, with D possibly TRBD2 on 5 matching bases. Between the trimmed V and J ends, which lost 0 bases and 5 bases, there was a span of 9 bases. The CDR3 length is 13 residues. CDR1 and CDR2 from the germline V gene are SGDLS and YYNGEE.

This chain links TRBV21-1 with TRBJ2-2; TRBD2 is the table's D call, not checked against the DNA. TRBV21-1 is flagged as a pseudogene. The CDR3 has 21 amino acids. The chain's CDR3 is CASSRSDPGLAGGKGTGELFF. The CDR3 DNA sequence: TGTGCCAGCAGCAGATCCGACCCGGGACTAGCGGGAGGGAAAGGTACCGGGGAGCTGTTTTTT.

The V and J genes are TRBV6-2 or TRBV6-3 and TRBJ2-1; TRBD1 aligns across 8 bases. Per germline, CDR1 MNHEY and CDR2 SVGEGT. The CDR3 sequence is 18 residues long. V was pared by 6 bases and J by 0 bases, with 13 bases of the junction left unmatched. CDR3 in DNA: TGTGCCAGCAGCCCCAAACCGACAGGGGTGAGCTCCTACAATGAGCAGTTCTTC. This encodes CASSPKPTGVSSYNEQFF.

The chain links TRBV6-2 or TRBV6-3 to TRBJ2-2; 10 nucleotides match TRBD2. CDR1 is MNHEY and CDR2 is SVGEGT in the germline V gene. J lost 4 bases, V lost 2 bases, and 10 bases had no gene match. The CDR3 spans 18 residues. DNA for the CDR3: TGTGCCAGCAGTTACGCCGGGGCTAGCGGGGGCCTCACCGGGGAGCTGTTTTTT. It translates to CASSYAGASGGLTGELFF.

This chain's CDR3 is CASSYGERGPNEKLFF. CDR3 in DNA: TGTGCCAGCAGTTACGGGGAGAGGGGGCCTAATGAAAAACTGTTTTTT. The chain employs TRBV6-5 and TRBJ1-4; 7 bases agree with TRBD1. Trimming cost V 2 bases and J 3 bases; bases outside gene matches: 6. This CDR3 is 16 amino acids long. The germline V gene has CDR1 MNHEY and CDR2 SVGAGI.

The count of this clone is one. The chain recombines TRBV7-6 with TRBJ1-4; no definite D call. V was trimmed by 5 bases and J by 0 bases, leaving 10 bases between them. This CDR3 contains 15 residues. Looked up from germline, CDR1 is SGHVS and CDR2 is FNYEAQ. The CDR3 spells CASSSAAATNEKLFF. CDR3 DNA: TGTGCCAGCAGCAGCGCGGCTGCAACTAATGAAAAACTGTTTTTT.

The chain joins TRBV4-3 to TRBJ2-6; 9 nucleotides line up with TRBD2. Germline CDR1 LGHNA, CDR2 YSLEER. CDR3 size: 19 residues. J was trimmed by 3 bases and V by 1 base; bases with no gene match: 10. The DNA for the CDR3 is TGCGCCAGCAGCCAAGTGTCGGGCGGGAGGGCCCTTGGGGCCAACGTCCTGACTTTC. This translates into CASSQVSGGRALGANVLTF.

The chain carries TRBV20-1 and TRBJ1-1; the D is unclear. CDR1 DFQATT and CDR2 SNEGSKA come from the germline V gene (reference sequence). The V end lost 6 bases, the J end lost 2 bases, and 7 bases lay between the germline ends. The CDR3 spans 11 residues. The CDR3 DNA reads TGCAGTGCCCGGTTAAACACTGAAGCTTTCTTT. Its translation: CSARLNTEAFF.

This chain connects TRBV5-4 to TRBJ1-2; 11 bases match TRBD1. Trimming removed 4 bases from V and 5 bases from J; junction bases left unmatched: 7. This CDR3 has 15 residues. Germline assignment: CDR1 SGHNT and CDR2 YYREEE (reference sequence). The CDR3 DNA sequence: TGTGCCAGCAGCGTGGGGACAGGGGGGGATTATGGCTACACCTTC. Its translation: CASSVGTGGDYGYTF.

The V gene is TRBV9, the J gene TRBJ2-1; 16 bases are a match to TRBD2. CDR1 and CDR2 from the germline V gene are SGDLS and YYNGEE. This CDR3 comprises 20 residues. The V gene end was trimmed by 1 base and the J gene end by 9 bases; junction bases not matched to a gene: 16. In nucleotides, the CDR3 is TGTGCCAGCAGCGTAAGATCCCCGGGACTAGCGGGGGGGCCTGTAGGTGAGCAGTTCTTC. Translation gives CASSVRSPGLAGGPVGEQFF.

V is TRBV7-9 and J is TRBJ1-5; 8 bases match TRBD1. Germline values: CDR1 SEHNR, CDR2 FQNEAQ (reference sequence). The CDR3 consists of 14 residues. Trimming cost V 4 bases and J 7 bases; bases outside gene matches: 6. CDR3 DNA sequence: TGTGCCAGCAGCTCCCAGGGGGCCTGGCAGCCCCAGCATTTT. Protein sequence: CASSSQGAWQPQHF.

The CDR3 spells CASSQPNRVMSGYTF. The CDR3 DNA follows: TGTGCCAGCAGCCAACCAAACAGGGTGATGAGCGGCTACACCTTC. This chain uses TRBV3-1 (or the pseudogene TRBV3-2) with TRBJ1-2; weak D call: TRBD1 (6 bases). Germline V CDR1 and CDR2: LGHDT, YNNKEL (reference sequence). The CDR3 runs to 15 residues. V lost 2 bases, J lost 8 bases, and 18 bases lay in between.

The chain is built from TRBV2 and TRBJ2-2, with 7 bases matching TRBD2. The CDR3 totals 17 residues. Germline lookup yields CDR1 SNHLY and CDR2 FYNNEI. V dropped 3 bases and J dropped 2; count of bases not matched to a gene: 9. CDR3 residues: CASSDPLSGVNTGELFF. Written as DNA, the CDR3 is TGTGCCAGCAGTGACCCCTTGAGCGGGGTAAACACCGGGGAGCTGTTTTTT.

The rearrangement uses TRBV6-5 and TRBJ2-2, with 7 bases aligning to TRBD2. V shed 2 bases, J shed 4 bases, and the junction held 4 bases outside the gene matches. The CDR3 totals 15 residues. CDR1 and CDR2 from the germline V gene are MNHEY and SVGAGI. CDR3 sequence reads: CASSYRAGSTGELFF. DNA for the CDR3: TGTGCCAGCAGTTACAGAGCGGGGAGCACCGGGGAGCTGTTTTTT.

This chain links TRBV14 with TRBJ2-1, with D perhaps TRBD1 (6 bases). V lost 6 bases and J 9 bases, leaving 18 bases between the germline ends. This CDR3 comprises 14 residues. Germline V gene sequence: CDR1 SGHDN, CDR2 FVKESK. The CDR3 region is CASSPQQGGGEQFF. DNA for the CDR3: TGTGCCAGCAGTCCCCAACAGGGCGGTGGTGAGCAGTTCTTC.

The rearrangement uses TRBV28 and TRBJ1-6; tentatively, D is TRBD1 (5 bases). From germline, CDR1 is MDHEN and CDR2 SYDVKM. Deletions cut 3 bases from V and 8 bases from J, with 14 bases between. The CDR3 spans 15 residues. This chain's CDR3 is CASSFLQGGYSPLHF. The CDR3 nucleotides read TGTGCCAGCAGTTTTCTTCAGGGAGGGTATTCACCCCTCCACTTT. Looking up the rest from reference TRBV28 and TRBJ1-6 gives the full variable domain: DVKVTQSSRYLVKRTGEKVFLECVQDMDHENMFWYRQDPGLGLRLIYFSYDVKMKEKGDIPEGYSVSREKKERFSLILESASTNQTSMYLCASSFLQGGYSPLHFGNGTRLTVT.